This TCR beta chain was recovered during a study of CD8+ T cells in alopecia areata listed by TCRdb under 2018. Background on the whole study: Skin from C3H/HeJ donors with spontaneous alopecia (roughly 6-13 months old) was grafted onto female C3H/HeJ recipients aged roughly 6-11 weeks. To study T cell clonal expansion in alopecia areata, the researchers applied high-throughput TCRbeta sequencing to both the C3H/HeJ mouse model and human patients. immunoSEQ multiplex PCR using 35 Vbeta forward primers and 13 Jbeta reverse primers was used to amplify TCRbeta CDR3 regions. Clonality in the scalp was compared among normal scalp (n=4), patchy alopecia areata scalp (n=8), and alopecia totalis/universalis scalp (n=8). RNA came from the PAXgene miRNA kit for fixed scalp, the miRNeasy kit for PBMCs, and the RNeasy kit for mouse skin. Scalp tissue and sorted CD4+ and CD8+ peripheral blood T cells from patchy and totalis/universalis alopecia areata patients and from healthy controls were covered by human TCRbeta sequencing. Beyond this particular receptor, the publication reports: Compared with normal scalp, lesional scalp had higher clonality and more expanded CD8+ clones, particularly in alopecia totalis/universalis, a pattern that suggests antigenic drive. Scalp TCR repertoire analysis is complicated because resident alphabeta T cells in normal human skin are also sequenced, whereas mouse skin is dominated by gammadelta T cells. Shared TCR sequences between patients were less evident than in mice, which may be partly attributable to HLA diversity in the patient population.

This clone was counted between two and nine times. There is no known antigen for this receptor. Gene names, together with germline sequences, are murine for this receptor. The DNA ends 4 residues before the CDR3 does, and the rest of the CDR3 is filled in from the germline J gene. Receptor amplification or capture employed the immunoSEQ multiplex PCR assay. RNA was extracted from all samples and reverse transcribed into cDNA, which served as template for TCR sequencing. First-strand cDNA was synthesized with SuperScript III using a 2:1 mix of oligo-dT and random hexamers. Amplification bias was assessed with a synthetic immune receptor repertoire, and residual bias was removed computationally. Sequencing of the libraries was done on Illumina HiSeq using 60 bp reads that spanned the CDR3 and were read from J toward V. Turning to the authors' computational methods: Raw reads were preprocessed to remove errors, and CDR3 was defined by IMGT conventions from the conserved cysteine to phenylalanine. Clonality was calculated as 1 minus Shannon entropy normalized by log2 of the number of productive unique TCRs. Scalp TCRbeta sequences were cross-referenced with sorted blood CD4 and CD8 repertoires so that the CD4 or CD8 identity of scalp clones could be inferred. What TCRdb holds here is the immuneACCESS table cut down to in-frame rearrangements. Part of the clones is not present; checked against another copy, under half of the missing clones reflect an unresolved V gene, and the others are unexplained. That table gives V, J and clone size, and the DNA gave D and trimming. Listed for this sample are around 20,000 clones, none observed only a single time. Clones ranked in the top ten supply roughly 29% of the sample.

There are 16 amino acids in the CDR3, from cysteine to phenylalanine inclusive. The DNA has 36 bases, all within the CDR3, and is read from base 1. CDR1 is given as NNHNN and CDR2 as SYGAGS, both from the germline V gene (reference sequence). V ends up 1 base short and J 0 bases short, with an unmatched junction base count of 4. Cells from mouse cutaneous lymph nodes were pooled, stained for CD4, CD8alpha, NKG2D, NKG2ACE and other markers, and then sorted on a BD Influx. The sequence is built from TRBV13-2 and TRBJ2-1, with 7 bases in between that match TRBD2. Sample: CD8+ T cells sorted from a lymph node. This TCR came from a C3H/HeJ mouse with alopecia areata. The MHC haplotype that this mouse strain carries is H2-k. The encoded CDR3 is CASGDPWGYNYAEQFF. The CDR3 bases that were read are TGTGCCAGCGGTGATCCCTGGGGGTATAACTATGCT.